This entry is about one TCR beta chain. Additional DNA sequences in this sample encode the identical CDR3. As handled by the study authors: Junction-only immunoSEQ sequences carried no quality scores, so filtering differed. Sequenced by immunoSEQ multiplex PCR; TCRdb stores in-frame clones only, minus some. Clone size and the V and J calls come from that table; the DNA yielded D and trimming. The repertoire holds roughly 2.4 million clones, with approximately 95% as singletons. These data come from a study of shared clonotypes between healthy human individuals. Germline-derived CDR1 and CDR2 are SEHNR and FQNEAQ (reference sequence). CDR3 length: 14 amino acids. J lost 3 bases, V lost 3 bases, and 4 bases had no gene match.

This receptor was taken from a man younger than 35 in good health. Sequenced input: naive CD4+ T cells sorted from blood. Sample subset: CD45RA+ positively selected. J is TRBJ2-7 and V is TRBV7-9; TRBD2 agrees at 8 bases. CDR3 DNA sequence: TGTGCCAGCAGCTTGAGCGGGGGCAACTACGAGCAGTACTTC. Its protein is CASSLSGGNYEQYF.